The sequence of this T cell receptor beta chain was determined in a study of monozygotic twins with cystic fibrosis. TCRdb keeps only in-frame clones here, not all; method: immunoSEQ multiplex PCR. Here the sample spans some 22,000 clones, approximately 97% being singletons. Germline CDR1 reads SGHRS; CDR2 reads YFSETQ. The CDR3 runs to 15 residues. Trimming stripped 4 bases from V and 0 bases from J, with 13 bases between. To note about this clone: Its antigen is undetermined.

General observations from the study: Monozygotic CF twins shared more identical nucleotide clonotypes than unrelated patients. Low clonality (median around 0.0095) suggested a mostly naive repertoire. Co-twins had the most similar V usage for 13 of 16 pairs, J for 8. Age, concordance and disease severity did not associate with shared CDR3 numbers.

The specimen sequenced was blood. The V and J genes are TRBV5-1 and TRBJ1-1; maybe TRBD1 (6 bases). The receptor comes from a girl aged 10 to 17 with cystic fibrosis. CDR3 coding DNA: TGCGCCAGCAGCCTAGGACAGCTAATGAACACTGAAGCTTTCTTT. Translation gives CASSLGQLMNTEAFF.